The clone carrying this T cell receptor (beta chain) showed up just a few times. Its antigen remains unknown. The data belong to a study of identical twins. Overall study results and limits: There were fewer insertions in abundant cord blood beta clonotypes, but memory repertoires showed no such pattern.

V gave up 3 bases and J gave up 2 bases, with 11 bases separating them. The length of the CDR3 is 14 residues. Germline V lookup: CDR1 GTSNPN, CDR2 SVGIG (reference sequence). Template switching created a universal primer site, and the cDNA included unique molecular identifiers. TCRdb used MiXCR to reprocess the 5' RACE reads, holding one entry per CDR3 protein. Of 520,000 or so distinct CDR3 sequences detected, less than 25% appear once; the ten largest clones hold around 0.9%. This sample also belongs to another study, concerning T cells expressing NK-cell markers. Per that paper: In sorted CD3+CD56+NKG2C+, CD3+CD56+NKG2C- and CD3+CD56-NKG2C+ T cells, TCR beta repertoires were obtained.

This receptor was obtained from a woman under 30 in good health. The rearrangement uses TRBV30 and TRBJ2-1, with a tentative D call TRBD2 (6 bases). The sample consisted of CD4+ T cells sorted from blood. CDR3 protein: CAWSREIAYNEQFF. CDR3 in DNA: TGTGCCTGGAGCCGGGAGATCGCCTACAATGAGCAGTTCTTC. The full variable domain, its missing parts supplied by reference TRBV30 and TRBJ2-1, is SQTIHQWPATLVQPVGSPLSLECTVEGTSNPNLYWYRQAAGRGLQLLFYSVGIGQISSEVPQNLSASRPQDRQFILSSKKLLLSDSGFYLCAWSREIAYNEQFFGPGTRLTVL.